This T cell receptor (beta chain) was sequenced during a study of post-analysis software for immune sequencing data. Findings and limits, study-wide: A significant reduction in normalized Chao1 diversity was observed in multiple sclerosis patients versus controls. The five TRBV segments detected at higher frequency in patients than in controls included TRBV5-6, TRBV5-1 and TRBV20-1. Samples from a shared batch, those prepared together, strongly co-clustered by F measure.

V lost 0 bases and J 7 bases, leaving 10 bases between the germline ends. Germline V gene data show CDR1 as SGHNT and CDR2 as YENEEA. The CDR3 length is 14 residues. Tagging with unique molecular identifiers was a feature of the TCR beta cDNA libraries. MiXCR, run by TCRdb on the PCR reads, gives a single entry per CDR3 protein. The table shows roughly 870,000 distinct CDR3 sequences, with approximately 50% occurring only once. The table lists this clonotype with a few counts. Antigen specificity is unknown. The J gene is TRBJ2-1, the V gene TRBV11-3; D uncertain. Sequenced sample: blood. This receptor was obtained from a girl under 18 with multiple sclerosis. The CDR3 reads CASSLDPSGNEQFF. DNA of the CDR3: TGTGCCAGCAGCTTAGATCCTAGTGGTAATGAGCAGTTCTTC.